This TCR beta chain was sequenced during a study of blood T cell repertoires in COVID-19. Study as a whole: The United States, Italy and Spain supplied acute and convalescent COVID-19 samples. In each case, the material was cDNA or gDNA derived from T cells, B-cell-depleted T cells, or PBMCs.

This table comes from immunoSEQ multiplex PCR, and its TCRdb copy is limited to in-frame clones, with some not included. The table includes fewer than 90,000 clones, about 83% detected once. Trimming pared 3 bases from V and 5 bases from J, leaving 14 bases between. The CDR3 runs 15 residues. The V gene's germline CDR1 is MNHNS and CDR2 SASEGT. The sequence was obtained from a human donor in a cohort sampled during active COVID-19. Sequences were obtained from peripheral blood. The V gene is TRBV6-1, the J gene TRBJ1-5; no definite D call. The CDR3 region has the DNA TGTGCCAGCAGTGACCCCCGACACGGATATCAGCCCCAGCATTTT. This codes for CASSDPRHGYQPQHF.